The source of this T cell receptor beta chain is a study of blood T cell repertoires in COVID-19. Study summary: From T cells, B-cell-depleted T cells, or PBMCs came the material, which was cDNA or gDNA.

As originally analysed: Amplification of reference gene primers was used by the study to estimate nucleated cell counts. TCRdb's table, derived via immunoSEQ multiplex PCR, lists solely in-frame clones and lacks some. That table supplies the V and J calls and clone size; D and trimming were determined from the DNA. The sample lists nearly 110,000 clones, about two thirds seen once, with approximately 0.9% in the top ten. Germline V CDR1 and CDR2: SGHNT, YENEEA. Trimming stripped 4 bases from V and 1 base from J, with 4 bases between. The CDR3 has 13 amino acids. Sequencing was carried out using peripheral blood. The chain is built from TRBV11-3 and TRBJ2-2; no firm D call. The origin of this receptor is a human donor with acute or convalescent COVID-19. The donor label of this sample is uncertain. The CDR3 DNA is TGTGCCAGCAGCTCGGGGAACACCGGGGAGCTGTTTTTT. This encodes CASSSGNTGELFF.